This T cell receptor beta chain derives from a study of beta chain features in type 1 diabetes. Notes on the study in general: Type 1 diabetes patients had fewer VDJ junction insertions and more deletions. Significant though moderate, a shortening of TCRB CDR3s appeared in all four CD4+ subsets of Type 1 diabetes patients.

Expressed TCRB transcripts were sequenced because the isolated RNA had all been reverse transcribed beforehand. TCRdb's copy holds only in-frame clones and misses some; the assay was immunoSEQ multiplex PCR. The sample consists of hundreds of thousands of clones, under 15% of them appearing once. The CDR3 consists of 16 residues. After removal of 4 bases from V and 0 bases from J, the junction contained 7 bases not matched to a gene. The germline V gene encodes CDR1 SGDLS and CDR2 YYNGEE. Every donor had blood drawn once into heparin, roughly 100 mL on average. Based on CD45RO/CCR7/CD25/CD127/CD95/CD27, CD4+ regulatory, stem cell-like memory, naive and central memory cells were sorted. With respect to this clone: Its antigen remains unknown.

The TCR sequence derives from a man aged 18 to 29 with type 1 diabetes. The chain links TRBV9 to TRBJ1-1; TRBD1 matches 9 bases. Sequences were obtained from naive CD4+ T cells from blood. Here the CDR3 reads CASSLGTGTMNTEAFF. The CDR3 DNA is TGTGCCAGCAGCCTAGGGACAGGGACCATGAACACTGAAGCTTTCTTT. Full variable domain (remainder filled in from reference TRBV9 and TRBJ1-1): DSGVTQTPKHLITATGQRVTLRCSPRSGDLSVYWYQQSLDQGLQFLIQYYNGEERAKGNILERFSAQQFPDLHSELNLSSLELGDSALYFCASSLGTGTMNTEAFFGQGTRLTVV.